This T cell receptor beta chain emerged from a study of shared clonotypes between healthy human individuals. Study-wide points: Depth of sequencing was expected to influence donor clonotype sharing.

With regard to this clone: Its cognate antigen is unknown.

Using immunoSEQ multiplex PCR, the repertoire was profiled, and TCRdb retains in-frame clones only, with some absent. The data show 500,000 to 650,000 clones, around 76% seen once. The donors were all Caucasian adults (living in Nashville, Tennessee). The CDR3 spans 15 residues. Looked up from germline, CDR1 is SGHDT and CDR2 is YYEEEE. V was cut by 4 bases and J by 0 bases, with 14 bases left in between. This TCR was sampled from a woman between 40 and 50 years old in good health. Some clones in this sample may be carry-over from other donors' samples. V and J are TRBV5-6 and TRBJ2-7; D unclear. The specimen sequenced was PBMCs. CDR3 region: CASSTRGRSSYEQYF. As DNA, the CDR3 is TGTGCCAGCAGCACGCGAGGAAGGAGCTCCTACGAGCAGTACTTC.